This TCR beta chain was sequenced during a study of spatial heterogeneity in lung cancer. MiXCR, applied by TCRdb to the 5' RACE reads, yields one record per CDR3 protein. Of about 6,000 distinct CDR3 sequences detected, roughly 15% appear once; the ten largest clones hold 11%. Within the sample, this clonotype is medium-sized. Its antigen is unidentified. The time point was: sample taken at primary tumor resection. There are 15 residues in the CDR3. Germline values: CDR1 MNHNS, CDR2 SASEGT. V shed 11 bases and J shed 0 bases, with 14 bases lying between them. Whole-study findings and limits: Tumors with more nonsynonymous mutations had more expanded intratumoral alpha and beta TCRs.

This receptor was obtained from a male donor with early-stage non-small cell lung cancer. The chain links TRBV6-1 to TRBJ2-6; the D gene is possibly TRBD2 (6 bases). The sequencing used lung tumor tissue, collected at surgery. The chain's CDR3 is CAGGGRSSGANVLTF. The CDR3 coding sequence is TGTGCCGGGGGAGGTAGGAGCTCTGGGGCCAACGTCCTGACTTTC.